The next 29 T cell receptor beta chains were all read from a single sample in a study of blood T cell repertoires in COVID-19. Sequenced by immunoSEQ multiplex PCR; TCRdb stores in-frame clones only, minus some. The sample shows some 180,000 clones, roughly 85% of them seen only once. Sequences were obtained from peripheral blood. These TCRs come from a woman aged 80 or older with acute or convalescent COVID-19.

The chain has TRBV19 and TRBJ1-3, with D uncertain. V was cut by 4 bases and J by 3 bases, with 7 bases left in between. This CDR3 has 13 amino acids. CDR1 is LNHDA, CDR2 SQIVND, per germline (reference sequence). The CDR3 loop is CASSTQDGNTIYF. As DNA, the CDR3 is TGTGCCAGTAGTACGCAGGATGGAAACACCATATATTTT. The whole variable domain, remainder taken from reference TRBV19 and TRBJ1-3, is DGGITQSPKYLFRKEGQNVTLSCEQNLNHDAMYWYRQDPGQGLRLIYYSQIVNDFQKGDIAEGYSVSREKKESFPLTVTSAQKNPTAFYLCASSTQDGNTIYFGEGSWLTVV.

The gene calls are TRBV10-3 and TRBJ2-7; TRBD1 might be the D (5 bases). The CDR3 spans 13 residues. Between the trimmed V and J ends, which lost 5 bases and 5 bases, there was a span of 13 bases. Germline loops: CDR1 ENHRY, CDR2 SYGVKD. CDR3 DNA: TGTGCCATCAGTCCGGCAGGGCACCACGAGCAGTACTTC. This gives the protein CAISPAGHHEQYF.

The chain employs TRBV6-2 or TRBV6-3 and TRBJ2-5; D may be TRBD2 (5 bases). V dropped 2 bases and J dropped 1 base, with 11 bases sitting between them. CDR3 size: 15 residues. Germline CDR1 is MNHEY and CDR2 is SVGEGT. In DNA form, the CDR3 reads TGTGCCAGCAGTTACAGCGGCGGAATCCAAGAGACCCAGTACTTC. Amino acids: CASSYSGGIQETQYF.

This clone was counted a few times. V usage is TRBV18 and J usage is TRBJ2-2; D may be TRBD1 (6 bases). The length of the CDR3 is 19 residues. The V gene lost 6 bases and the J gene lost 0 bases, with 23 bases spanning the gap. The germline gives CDR1 KGHSH, CDR2 LQKENI. CDR3 sequence (DNA): TGTGCCAGCTCCTCGCTAATGGACAGAACCTACGCGAACACCGGGGAGCTGTTTTTT. It encodes CASSSLMDRTYANTGELFF.

V is TRBV24-1 and J is TRBJ2-1; the match to TRBD1 covers 10 bases. The CDR3 spans 14 residues. Germline CDR1 reads KGHDR; CDR2 reads SFDVKD. Trimming cost V 4 bases and J 8 bases; bases outside gene matches: 4. CDR3 coding DNA: TGTGCCACCAGTGACGGGGACAGGGGATATGAGCAGTTCTTC. Protein: CATSDGDRGYEQFF.

The sample holds a few counts of this clone. The chain has TRBV19 and TRBJ1-2, with 7 bases lining up with TRBD1. V shed 7 bases, J shed 0 bases, and the junction held 11 bases outside the gene matches. The V gene's germline CDR1 is LNHDA and CDR2 SQIVND (reference sequence). CDR3 size: 16 residues. The CDR3 is CASTPLEGASNYGYTF. The CDR3 DNA reads as TGTGCCAGTACCCCGCTGGAGGGGGCCTCTAACTATGGCTACACCTTC.

V gene TRBV7-9 combines with J gene TRBJ1-1, with TRBD1 identical over 9 bases. The germline V gene encodes CDR1 SEHNR and CDR2 FQNEAQ (reference sequence). This CDR3 is built from 16 residues. The V segment lost 5 bases and the J segment 4 bases; nucleotides outside the gene matches: 11. CDR3 sequence reads: CASSRAPQTGGTEAFF. CDR3 nucleotide sequence: TGTGCCAGCAGCCGCGCCCCCCAGACAGGGGGCACTGAAGCTTTCTTT.

The chain links TRBV29-1 to TRBJ1-5, with 7 bases matching TRBD1. V shed 6 bases and J 2 bases; nucleotides not matched to a gene: 4. This CDR3 comprises 13 residues. Germline V gene data show CDR1 as SQVTM and CDR2 as ANQGSEA. CDR3 amino acids: CSVRQGGNQPQHF. In DNA form, the CDR3 reads TGCAGCGTCAGACAGGGAGGCAATCAGCCCCAGCATTTT.

J is TRBJ2-2 and V is TRBV6-5, with 7 bases that match TRBD1. V dropped 5 bases and J dropped 6; count of bases not matched to a gene: 6. The CDR3 sequence is 14 residues long. Looked up from germline, CDR1 is MNHEY and CDR2 is SVGAGI. The CDR3 coding sequence is TGTGCCAGCAGTCCCTCACAGGGGTCCGGGGAGCTGTTTTTT. Protein product: CASSPSQGSGELFF.

For the CDR3, the DNA is TGCGCCAGCAGCCAGACACAGGGGGCGGGCAATCAGCCCCAGCATTTT. Translation: CASSQTQGAGNQPQHF. This sequence joins TRBV4-1 and TRBJ1-5, with TRBD1 matching over 9 bases. V gave up 3 bases and J gave up 2 bases; unmatched junction bases: 5. The CDR3 sequence is 16 residues long. CDR1 and CDR2 (germline): MGHRA, YSYEKL.

The gene calls are TRBV4-2 and TRBJ2-6; D gene uncertain. This CDR3 is 20 amino acids long. In germline, CDR1 is LGHNA, CDR2 YNFKEQ. Trimming left V 4 bases short and J 0 bases short, with 22 bases between. The CDR3 is CASSRKSVPGPRSGANVLTF. The CDR3 bases are TGTGCCAGCAGCCGAAAATCGGTCCCAGGCCCCCGCTCTGGGGCCAACGTCCTGACTTTC.

V gene TRBV19 combines with J gene TRBJ2-1, with a tentative D call TRBD2 (5 bases). CDR1 and CDR2 from the germline V gene are LNHDA and SQIVND (reference sequence). The V gene lost 10 bases and the J gene lost 3 bases, with 31 bases spanning the gap. CDR3 length equals 19 residues. DNA of the CDR3: TGTGCCAATAGCCGTCGCCCACTTTGGGGTAGCGCAGGCTACAATGAGCAGTTCTTC. This gives the protein CANSRRPLWGSAGYNEQFF.

Written as DNA, the CDR3 is TGTGCCAGCAGCCCGCCCCCGGGACAGGGTGCTCACGAGCAGTACTTC. Translation: CASSPPPGQGAHEQYF. V is TRBV5-4 and J is TRBJ2-7; 9 nucleotides match TRBD1. Germline-derived CDR1 and CDR2 are SGHNT and YYREEE (reference sequence). J lost 5 bases, V lost 4 bases, and 13 bases had no gene match. The CDR3 covers 16 residues.

V gene TRBV5-6 combines with J gene TRBJ2-5; no reliable D call. The ends were cut back, 2 bases at V and 4 bases at J, with 12 bases in the middle. The CDR3 is 14 residues long. CDR1 is SGHDT and CDR2 is YYEEEE in the germline V gene. CDR3 nucleotide sequence: TGTGCCAGCAGCTTAACGGGTTTGCGAGAGACCCAGTACTTC. Translated: CASSLTGLRETQYF.

The rearrangement joins TRBV2 to TRBJ2-7; 9 bases map to TRBD1. The J segment lost 3 bases and the V segment lost 7 bases, leaving 4 bases of the junction unmatched. The germline CDR1 and CDR2 sequences are SNHLY and FYNNEI. This CDR3 contains 13 residues. Here the CDR3 DNA reads TGTGCCAGCACCCGGACAGGGGTCTACGAGCAGTACTTC. Protein product: CASTRTGVYEQYF.

The chain joins TRBV12-3 or TRBV12-4 to TRBJ1-2; D is unclear. Trimming stripped 3 bases from V and 0 bases from J, with 5 bases between. This CDR3 contains 13 residues. The CDR3 here is CASSLQTNYGYTF. CDR3 in DNA: TGTGCCAGCAGTTTGCAGACTAACTATGGCTACACCTTC.

The J gene is TRBJ2-4, the V gene TRBV3-1 (or the pseudogene TRBV3-2); TRBD1 matches 8 bases. After removal of 4 bases from V and 6 bases from J, the junction contained 2 bases not matched to a gene. Germline lookup yields CDR1 LGHDT and CDR2 YNNKEL (reference sequence). The CDR3 is 13 residues long. CDR3 nucleotides: TGTGCCAGCAGCCTCACAGGGGGAAACATTCAGTACTTC. Its translation is CASSLTGGNIQYF.

Note on this clone: Sequence at one end of the junction differs from germline and may be a read error. The V gene is TRBV19, the J gene TRBJ2-3; a possible D gene is TRBD1 (6 bases). From germline, CDR1 is LNHDA and CDR2 SQIVND (reference sequence). The CDR3 runs 12 residues. The CDR3 DNA sequence: TGTGCCAGTAATGACAGGCCAGACACGCAGTATTTT. It yields the protein CASNDRPDTQYF.

The chain recombines TRBV5-4 with TRBJ2-7; 7 bases match TRBD1. This CDR3 has 14 amino acids. Germline lookup yields CDR1 SGHNT and CDR2 YYREEE (reference sequence). Trimming removed 4 bases from V and 3 bases from J; junction bases left unmatched: 7. CDR3 protein: CASSPRTGRYEQYF. CDR3 sequence (DNA): TGTGCCAGCAGCCCGCGGACAGGACGCTACGAGCAGTACTTC.

The chain couples TRBV5-6 to TRBJ2-7; 8 positions agree with TRBD2. J gave up 1 base and V 1 base, and 1 base lay outside the gene matches. The V gene's germline CDR1 is SGHDT and CDR2 YYEEEE. CDR3 length: 14 residues. This CDR3 reads CASSLTSGSYEQYF. The CDR3 nucleotides are TGTGCCAGCAGCTTGACTAGCGGATCCTACGAGCAGTACTTC.

J is TRBJ2-1 and V is TRBV30, with D possibly TRBD2 on 6 matching bases. The CDR3 totals 13 residues. The V gene's germline CDR1 is GTSNPN and CDR2 SVGIG (reference sequence). V lost 4 bases and J 10 bases, leaving 17 bases between the germline ends. CDR3 sequence (DNA): TGTGCCTGGACCAGTACCCCAAGCGGGGAGCAGTTCTTC. This translates into CAWTSTPSGEQFF.

This clone was counted only a few times. This chain links TRBV27 with TRBJ2-1, with D uncertain. Germline assignment: CDR1 MNHEY and CDR2 SMNVEV (reference sequence). V was pared by 3 bases and J by 6 bases, with 12 bases between. The CDR3 consists of 14 residues. CDR3 DNA sequence: TGTGCCAGCAGTTTCCACGAACAGTCCAATGAGCAGTTCTTC. It yields the protein CASSFHEQSNEQFF.

The chain links TRBV19 to TRBJ2-1, with D perhaps TRBD1 (6 bases). Looked up from germline, CDR1 is LNHDA and CDR2 is SQIVND (reference sequence). This CDR3 spans 15 amino acids. V lost 7 bases and J 0 bases, leaving 13 bases between the germline ends. The CDR3 protein is CASTIGQSSYNEQFF. The DNA of the CDR3 is TGTGCCAGTACCATCGGACAGAGCTCCTACAATGAGCAGTTCTTC. The variable domain in full, completed from reference TRBV19 and TRBJ2-1, reads DGGITQSPKYLFRKEGQNVTLSCEQNLNHDAMYWYRQDPGQGLRLIYYSQIVNDFQKGDIAEGYSVSREKKESFPLTVTSAQKNPTAFYLCASTIGQSSYNEQFFGPGTRLTVL.

The genes are TRBV18 and TRBJ2-2; 8 bases map to TRBD1. The length of the CDR3 is 16 residues. V shed 4 bases and J 0 bases; nucleotides not matched to a gene: 4. Germline loops: CDR1 KGHSH, CDR2 LQKENI. The CDR3 loop reads CASSLGQGANTGELFF. The CDR3 DNA reads as TGTGCCAGCTCACTTGGACAGGGTGCGAACACCGGGGAGCTGTTTTTT.

This clone turned up a few times. The V call is TRBV18, the J call TRBJ2-1; perhaps TRBD1 as D (6 bases). The V end lost 3 bases, the J end lost 0 bases, and 12 bases lay between the germline ends. CDR3 length: 16 residues. Germline V lookup: CDR1 KGHSH, CDR2 LQKENI. The CDR3: CASSPLQGSSYNEQFF. The CDR3 bases are TGTGCCAGCTCACCTCTACAGGGTAGCTCCTACAATGAGCAGTTCTTC.

The J gene is TRBJ2-1, the V gene TRBV7-9; TRBD2 matches at 9 bases. The CDR3 length is 14 residues. The ends lost 5 bases at V and 11 bases at J; junction bases unmatched: 10. CDR1 and CDR2 (germline): SEHNR, FQNEAQ (reference sequence). The CDR3 spells CASSPVAGVGKQFF. CDR3 bases: TGTGCCAGCAGCCCCGTAGCGGGAGTGGGGAAGCAGTTCTTC.

CDR3 protein: CASSLETWTANYGYTF. The CDR3 DNA follows: TGTGCCAGCAGTTTGGAAACCTGGACAGCTAACTATGGCTACACCTTC. The chain employs TRBV28 and TRBJ1-2, with D possibly matching TRBD1 (6 bases). Germline values: CDR1 MDHEN, CDR2 SYDVKM. This CDR3 is 16 amino acids long. V was pared by 3 bases and J by 0 bases, with 14 bases between.

This clone appeared a few times. The chain has TRBV4-3 and TRBJ2-1; 7 nucleotides match TRBD2. Trimming removed 0 bases from V and 7 bases from J; junction bases left unmatched: 9. This CDR3 region has 16 residues. Germline V gene data show CDR1 as LGHNA and CDR2 as YSLEER. The chain's CDR3 is CASSQDRAGTGNEQFF. The CDR3 nucleotides read TGCGCCAGCAGCCAAGATAGAGCGGGGACCGGTAATGAGCAGTTCTTC.

The chain carries TRBV9 and TRBJ1-1, with a possible D match to TRBD1 (5 bases). The V end was cut by 4 bases, the J end by 1 base, with 11 bases between. This CDR3 comprises 14 residues. The V gene's germline CDR1 is SGDLS and CDR2 YYNGEE. The CDR3 nucleotides read TGTGCCAGCAGCCCAGGAGGGGCGAACACTGAAGCTTTCTTT. Its protein product is CASSPGGANTEAFF.